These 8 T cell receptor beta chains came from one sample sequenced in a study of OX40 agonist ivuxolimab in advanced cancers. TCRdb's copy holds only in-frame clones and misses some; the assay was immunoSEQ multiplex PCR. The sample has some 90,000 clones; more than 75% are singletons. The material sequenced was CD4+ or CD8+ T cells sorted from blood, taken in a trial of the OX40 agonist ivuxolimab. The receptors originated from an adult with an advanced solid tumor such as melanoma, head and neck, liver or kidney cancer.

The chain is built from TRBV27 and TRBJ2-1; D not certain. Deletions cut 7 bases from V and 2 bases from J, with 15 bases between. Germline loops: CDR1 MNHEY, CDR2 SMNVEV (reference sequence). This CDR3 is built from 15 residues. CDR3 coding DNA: TGTGCCAGCACCCTACGAAGAGACCCCTACAATGAGCAGTTCTTC. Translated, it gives CASTLRRDPYNEQFF.

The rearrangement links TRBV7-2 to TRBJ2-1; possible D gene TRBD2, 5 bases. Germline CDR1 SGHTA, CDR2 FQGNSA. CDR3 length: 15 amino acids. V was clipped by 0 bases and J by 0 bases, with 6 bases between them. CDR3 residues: CASSLAAGSYNEQFF. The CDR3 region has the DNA TGTGCCAGCAGCTTAGCGGCGGGCTCCTACAATGAGCAGTTCTTC.

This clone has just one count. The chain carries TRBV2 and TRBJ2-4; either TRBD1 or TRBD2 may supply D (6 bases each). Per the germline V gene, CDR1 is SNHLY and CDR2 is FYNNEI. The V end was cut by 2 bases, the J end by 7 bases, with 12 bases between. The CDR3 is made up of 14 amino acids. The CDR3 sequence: CASSETGAGNIQYF. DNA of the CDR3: TGTGCCAGCAGTGAAACGGGGGCCGGGAACATTCAGTACTTC.

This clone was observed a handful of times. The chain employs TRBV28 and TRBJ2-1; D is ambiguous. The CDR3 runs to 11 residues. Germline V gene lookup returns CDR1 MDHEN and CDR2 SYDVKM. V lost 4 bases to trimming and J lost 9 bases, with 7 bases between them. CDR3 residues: CASSSMGEQFF. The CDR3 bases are TGTGCCAGCAGTTCAATGGGTGAGCAGTTCTTC.

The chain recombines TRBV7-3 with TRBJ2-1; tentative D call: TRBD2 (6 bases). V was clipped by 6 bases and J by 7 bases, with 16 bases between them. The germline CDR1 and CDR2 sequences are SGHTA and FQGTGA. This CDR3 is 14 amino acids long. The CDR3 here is CASRDGSKGNEQFF. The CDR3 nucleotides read TGTGCCAGCAGAGACGGGAGTAAGGGAAATGAGCAGTTCTTC.

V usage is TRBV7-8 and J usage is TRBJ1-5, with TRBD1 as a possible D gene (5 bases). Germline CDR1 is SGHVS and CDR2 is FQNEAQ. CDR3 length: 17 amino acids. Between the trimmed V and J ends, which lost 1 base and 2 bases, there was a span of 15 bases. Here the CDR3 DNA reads TGTGCCAGCAGCTTAGGGCTGGGGGGGGACGGCAATCAGCCCCAGCATTTT. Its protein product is CASSLGLGGDGNQPQHF. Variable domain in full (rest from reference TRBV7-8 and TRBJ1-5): GAGVSQSPRYKVAKRGQDVALRCDPISGHVSLFWYQQALGQGPEFLTYFQNEAQLDKSGLPSDRFFAERPEGSVSTLKIQRTQQEDSAVYLCASSLGLGGDGNQPQHFGDGTRLSIL.

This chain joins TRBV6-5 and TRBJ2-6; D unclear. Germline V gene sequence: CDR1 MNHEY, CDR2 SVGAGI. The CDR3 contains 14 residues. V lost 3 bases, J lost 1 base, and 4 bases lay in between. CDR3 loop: CASSYRSGANVLTF. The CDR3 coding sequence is TGTGCCAGCAGTTATCGTTCTGGGGCCAACGTCCTGACTTTC.

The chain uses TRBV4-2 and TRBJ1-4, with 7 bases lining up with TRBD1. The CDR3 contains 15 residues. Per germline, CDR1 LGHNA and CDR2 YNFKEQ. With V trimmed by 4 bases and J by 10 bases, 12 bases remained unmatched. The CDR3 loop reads CASSPFGTEGIKLFF. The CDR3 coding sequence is TGTGCCAGCAGCCCCTTTGGGACAGAGGGGATAAAACTGTTTTTT.